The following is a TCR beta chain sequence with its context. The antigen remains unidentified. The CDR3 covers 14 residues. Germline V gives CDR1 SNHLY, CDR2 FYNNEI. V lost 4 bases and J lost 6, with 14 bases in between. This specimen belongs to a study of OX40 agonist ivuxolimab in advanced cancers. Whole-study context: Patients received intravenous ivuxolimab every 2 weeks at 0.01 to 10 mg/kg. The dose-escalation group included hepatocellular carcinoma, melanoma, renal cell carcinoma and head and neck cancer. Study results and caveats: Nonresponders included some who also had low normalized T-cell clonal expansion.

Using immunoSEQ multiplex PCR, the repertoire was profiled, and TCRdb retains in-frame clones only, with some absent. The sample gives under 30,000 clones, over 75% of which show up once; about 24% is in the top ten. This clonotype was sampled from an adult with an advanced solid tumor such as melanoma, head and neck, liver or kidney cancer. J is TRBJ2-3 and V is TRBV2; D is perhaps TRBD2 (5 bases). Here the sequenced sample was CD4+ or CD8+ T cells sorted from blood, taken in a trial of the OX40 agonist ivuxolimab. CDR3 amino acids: CASSVPYGEDTQYF. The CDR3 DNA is TGTGCCAGCAGTGTCCCCTACGGGGAGGATACGCAGTATTTT.